Here is one TCR beta chain with its context. The antigen this receptor binds is unknown. No quality values exist for individual bases; no much larger clone is one base distant. The data originate from a study of blood T cell repertoires in COVID-19 (dated by TCRdb to the early 2020s). Study-level background: Samples from collaborators originated in the United States, Italy and Spain and spanned both the acute and convalescent phases of COVID-19. The material from the prospective study consisted of cDNA or gDNA derived from T cells, B-cell-depleted T cells, or PBMCs. The dataset comprised deeply sampled blood TCRbeta repertoires from subjects exposed to, actively infected with, or recovered from COVID-19. The repertoires were made available in a free public database intended to serve as a resource for research on the immune response to SARS-CoV-2. Samples came from the ongoing ImmuneRACE study (first 160 participants) plus 1,254 subjects from 6 global collaborators. The sample metadata nearly always contained a de-identified subject ID, COVID-19 status, age in years and sex. HLA class I and class II types, where available, came from metadata supplied by the sample provider rather than from assay-based typing. Study-wide findings and limitations: The quantity of clinical and demographic metadata differed by source and by participant and was supplied without curation.

TCRbeta CDR3 regions were amplified from genomic DNA by means of the immunoSEQ Assay, a bias-controlled multiplex PCR. The study's own analysis went as follows. Within the assay, amplification of reference gene primers was used to estimate how many nucleated cells each sample contained. To quantify the absolute abundance of each unique TCRbeta CDR3 rearrangement, sequence reads were collapsed and filtered. Productive Simpson clonality was computed per sample as the square root of Simpson's diversity index over productive rearrangements. The clones in this table, taken by TCRdb from immuneACCESS, are in-frame only. Not every clone is retained; where verified, under half of the shortfall comes from an unresolved V gene, and the cause of the rest is unknown. That table gives V, J and clone size, and the DNA gave D and trimming. Counted in this sample were over 90,000 clones; more than 80% of them appeared once. Jointly, the top ten make up approximately 3.4% of the sample.

Deletion took 5 bases off V and 9 bases off J, with a span of 8 bases between the germline ends. The CDR3 holds 11 amino acids from the cysteine to the phenylalanine. Only the CDR3 part of the read is kept: 33 bases, read in frame from the first base. As encoded in the germline V gene, CDR1 is MNHEY while CDR2 is SVGEGT. The collaborating institutions used their own protocols to collect whole blood in K2EDTA tubes. For TCRbeta analysis, collaborators shipped samples in one of three forms: frozen whole blood, isolated PBMCs, or DNA extracted from either of those sample types. The sequence links TRBV6-2 or TRBV6-3 to TRBJ1-5; the D gene is perhaps TRBD1, from 5 matching bases. This sequence was found in a woman in her fifties or sixties with acute or convalescent COVID-19. The material sequenced was peripheral blood. The CDR3: CASSLQGPQHF. The DNA reads as follows: TGTGCCAGCAGTCTCCAGGGGCCCCAGCATTTT.